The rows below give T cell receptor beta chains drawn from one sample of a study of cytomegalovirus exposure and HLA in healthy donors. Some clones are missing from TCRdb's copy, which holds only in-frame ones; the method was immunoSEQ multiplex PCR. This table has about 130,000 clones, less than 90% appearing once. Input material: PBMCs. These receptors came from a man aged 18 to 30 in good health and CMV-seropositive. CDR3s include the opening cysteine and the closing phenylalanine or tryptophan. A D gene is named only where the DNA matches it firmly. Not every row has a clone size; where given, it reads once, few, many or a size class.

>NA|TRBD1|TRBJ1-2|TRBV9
TGTGCCAGCAGCGTATACCAGTTCCCTGGACAGGGGGCAGCCAGCCTTTATGGCTACACCTTC
CASSVYQFPGQGAASLYGYTF
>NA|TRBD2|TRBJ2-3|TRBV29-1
TGCAGCGTTGCCGGGGGGTCAGGCACAGATACGCAGTATTTT
CSVAGGSGTDTQYF
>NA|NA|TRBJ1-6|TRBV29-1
TGCAGCAATGGTCCGGGACACGGCCGGAATTCACCCCTCCACTTT
CSNGPGHGRNSPLHF
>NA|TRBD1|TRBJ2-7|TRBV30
TGTGCCTGGCGCCGGGACAGGAGACCCTACGAGCAGTACTTC
CAWRRDRRPYEQYF
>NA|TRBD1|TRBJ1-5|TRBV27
TGTGCCAGTGGACAGGGGGGCAATCAGCCCCAGCATTTT
CASGQGGNQPQHF
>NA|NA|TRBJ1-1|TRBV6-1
TGTGCCAGCTCCAGAAGTGGTTTCGAAGCTTTCTTT
CASSRSGFEAFF
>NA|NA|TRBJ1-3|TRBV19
TGTGCCAGTAGTGCCCCGCTAGGAGGAAACACCATATATTTT
CASSAPLGGNTIYF
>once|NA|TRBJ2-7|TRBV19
TGTGCCAGTAGTATGGTACGGGACTCCTACGAGCAGTACTTC
CASSMVRDSYEQYF
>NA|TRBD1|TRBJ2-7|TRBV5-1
TGCGCCAGCAGGTGGGACAGTCCCTACGAGCAGTACTTC
CASRWDSPYEQYF
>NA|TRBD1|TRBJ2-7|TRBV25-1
TGTGCCAGCAGCAGGGGGCAAGGGTTCGTCGAGCAGTACTTC
CASSRGQGFVEQYF
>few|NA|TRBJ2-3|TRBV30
TGTGCCCGGACGGAGGGAAGGGGGCTCACAGATACGCAGTATTTT
CARTEGRGLTDTQYF
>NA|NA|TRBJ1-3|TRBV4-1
TGCGCCAGCAGCCAGACACCTCTGGGAAACACCATATATTTT
CASSQTPLGNTIYF
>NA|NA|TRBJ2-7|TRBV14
TGTGCCAGCAGCCAAGGAGCTAGCAACGACCTTACCTACGAGCAGTACTTC
CASSQGASNDLTYEQYF
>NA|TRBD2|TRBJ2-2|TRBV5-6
TGTGCCAGCAGCCATAGCGGGGTGAACACCGGGGAGCTGTTTTTT
CASSHSGVNTGELFF
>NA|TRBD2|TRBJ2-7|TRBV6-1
TGTGCCAGCAGTGTGCACTTAGCGGGGGACTCCTACGAGCAGTACTTC
CASSVHLAGDSYEQYF
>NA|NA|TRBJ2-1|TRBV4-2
TGTGCCAGCAGCCAGGACTCGGGACTTCTCACGAGGGAGCAGTTCTTC
CASSQDSGLLTREQFF
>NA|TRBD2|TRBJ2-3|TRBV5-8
TGTGCCAGCAGATTTAGCGGGGGGCCCACAGATACGCAGTATTTT
CASRFSGGPTDTQYF
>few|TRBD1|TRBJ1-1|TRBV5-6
TGTGCCAGCAGCTGGGGGACAGAGAACACTGAAGCTTTCTTT
CASSWGTENTEAFF
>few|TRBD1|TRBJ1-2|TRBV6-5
TGTGCCAGCAGGGCGGGACAGGGGTCCTATGGCTACACCTTC
CASRAGQGSYGYTF
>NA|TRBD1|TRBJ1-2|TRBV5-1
TGCGCCAGCAGCTCCGACAGGGAGAACTATGGCTACACCTTC
CASSSDRENYGYTF
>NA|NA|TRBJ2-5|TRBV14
TGTGCCAGCAGCCAAATCCCCCTTTTGTCTGAGACCCAGTACTTC
CASSQIPLLSETQYF
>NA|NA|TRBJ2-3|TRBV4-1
TGCGCCAGCAGCCAAGATGGGGCGGCGTCTAGCACAGATACGCAGTATTTT
CASSQDGAASSTDTQYF
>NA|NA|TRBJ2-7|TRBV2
TGTGCCAGCAGTTCCTTTTCCTACGAGCAGTACTTC
CASSSFSYEQYF
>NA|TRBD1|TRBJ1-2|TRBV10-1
TGCGCCAGCAGTGAAAGACAGGGCTATGGCTACACCTTC
CASSERQGYGYTF
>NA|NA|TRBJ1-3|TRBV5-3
TGTGCCAGAAGCTTGCGGCGTTGGACACGCTCTGGAAACACCATATATTTT
CARSLRRWTRSGNTIYF
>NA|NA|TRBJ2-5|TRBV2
TGTGCCAGCACGGGACATATCATCGGGCAGTACTTC
CASTGHIIGQYF
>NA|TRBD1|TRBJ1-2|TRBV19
TGTGCCAGTAGTTTGAGACAGGGGACGGGCGGCTACACCTTC
CASSLRQGTGGYTF
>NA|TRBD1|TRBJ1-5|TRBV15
TGTGCCACCAGCCCTACAGGGGACAGCGGTGTCGAACAGCATTTT
CATSPTGDSGVEQHF
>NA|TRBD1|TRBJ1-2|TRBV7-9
TGTGCCAGCAGACGTACAGGGGATGGCTACACCTTC
CASRRTGDGYTF
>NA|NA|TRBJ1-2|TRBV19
TGTGCCAGTAGCCCGGGGACATCGAGGGGCTACACCTTC
CASSPGTSRGYTF
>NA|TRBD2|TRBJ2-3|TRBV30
TGTGCCTGGAGGCCTAGCGGGGGCACAGATACGCAGTATTTT
CAWRPSGGTDTQYF
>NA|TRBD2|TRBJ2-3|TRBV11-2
TGTGCCAGCAGCCCGGGACTAGCGGGGGCAGATACGCAGTATTTT
CASSPGLAGADTQYF
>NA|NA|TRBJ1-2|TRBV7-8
TGTGCCAGCAGCTTACGTCTTGGGGGAGGAAACTATGGCTACACCTTC
CASSLRLGGGNYGYTF
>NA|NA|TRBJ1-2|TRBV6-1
TGTGCCAGCAGTGAGTACATTGGCTATGGCTACACCTTC
CASSEYIGYGYTF
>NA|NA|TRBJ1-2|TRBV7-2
TGTGCCAGCAGCTCTAGCGGGGGGTGGGAAGGGACCTTC
CASSSSGGWEGTF
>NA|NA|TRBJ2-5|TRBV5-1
TGCGCCAGCAGCTTGGGCCAGCGCGGGGAGACCCAGTACTTC
CASSLGQRGETQYF
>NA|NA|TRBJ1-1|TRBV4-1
TGCGCCACCTCAATTGAGGTGAACACTGAAGCTTTCTTT
CATSIEVNTEAFF
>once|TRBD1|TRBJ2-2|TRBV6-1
TGTGCCAGCAGTGAGGTGACAGGGTGGGGGGAGCTGTTTTTT
CASSEVTGWGELFF
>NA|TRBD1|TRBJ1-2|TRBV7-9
TGTGCCAGCAGCTTAGCTTCGCAGGGGGATCGTGGCTACACCTTC
CASSLASQGDRGYTF
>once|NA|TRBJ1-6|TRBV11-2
TGTGCCAGCAGCTTAGATCCTCAGGGTAATTCACCCCTCCACTTT
CASSLDPQGNSPLHF
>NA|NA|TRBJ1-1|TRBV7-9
TGTGCCAGCAGCTTGGGAGGAAGGAGGGAGGGCAACACTGAAGCTTTCTTT
CASSLGGRREGNTEAFF
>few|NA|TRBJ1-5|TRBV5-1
TGCGCCAGCAGCTTGGGGCAGGATGGCAATCAGCCCCAGCATTTT
CASSLGQDGNQPQHF
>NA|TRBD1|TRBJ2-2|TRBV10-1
TGCGCCAGCTCCGATCAGGGACAGGGGGACACCGGGGAGCTGTTTTTT
CASSDQGQGDTGELFF
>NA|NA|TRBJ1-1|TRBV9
TGTGCCAGCAGCGACCTTGGGGCTAAAGCTTTCTTT
CASSDLGAKAFF
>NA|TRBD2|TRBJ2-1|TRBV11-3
TGTGCCAGCAGCGGCCAGGGAGCGGGGGGCAATGAGCAGTTCTTC
CASSGQGAGGNEQFF
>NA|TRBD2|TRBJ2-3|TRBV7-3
TGTGCCAGCAGCCCTTCGGGGGGAGCAGATACGCAGTATTTT
CASSPSGGADTQYF
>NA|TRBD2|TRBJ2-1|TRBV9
TGTGCCAGCAGCCCCCCCGGGGGGGGCTCCTACAATGAGCAGTTCTTC
CASSPPGGGSYNEQFF
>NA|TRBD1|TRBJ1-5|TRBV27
TGTGCCAGCAGCCGACAGGGGAATCAGCCCCAGCATTTT
CASSRQGNQPQHF
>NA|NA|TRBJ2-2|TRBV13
TGTGCCAGCAGCTTCTGGACAGCCGGGGAGCTGTTTTTT
CASSFWTAGELFF
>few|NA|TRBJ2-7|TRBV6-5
TGTGCCAGCAGTTACCGGGCCAGAGCGGCCTCCTACGAGCAGTACTTC
CASSYRARAASYEQYF
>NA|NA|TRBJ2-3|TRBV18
TGTGCCAGCTCACCACGAGGGCCCCCCACAGATACGCAGTATTTT
CASSPRGPPTDTQYF
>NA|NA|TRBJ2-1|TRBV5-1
TGCGCCAGCAGCCCGCAGACAGGAACCTACAATGAGCAGTTCTTC
CASSPQTGTYNEQFF